This T cell receptor (beta chain) was sequenced in a study of blood T cell repertoires in COVID-19. Turning to the study itself: COVID-19 samples, acute and convalescent, were from the United States, Italy and Spain. PBMCs, B-cell-depleted T cells, or T cells were the source of the cDNA or gDNA that made up the material.

Per germline, CDR1 MNHEY and CDR2 SVGAGI. The V end lost 8 bases, the J end lost 0 bases, and 9 bases lay between the germline ends. The CDR3 runs to 13 residues. Patients at the Seattle site were enrolled during active infection and followed longitudinally. The authors' processing: Nucleated cell number was recorded as an estimate derived from reference gene primer amplification. Libraries were prepared by immunoSEQ multiplex PCR; TCRdb keeps only in-frame clonotypes and omits some of them. From that table come the V and J calls and clone size; the DNA was used to work out D and trimming. The data hold under 90,000 clones, with about 85% observed a single time.

This sequence was found in a woman aged 50 to 65 with COVID-19, enrolled during active disease. The specimen was peripheral blood. This chain links TRBV6-5 with TRBJ2-3; D not certain. In DNA, the CDR3 is TGTGCCAGCGTTCGCGTAAGCACAGATACGCAGTATTTT. It encodes CASVRVSTDTQYF.